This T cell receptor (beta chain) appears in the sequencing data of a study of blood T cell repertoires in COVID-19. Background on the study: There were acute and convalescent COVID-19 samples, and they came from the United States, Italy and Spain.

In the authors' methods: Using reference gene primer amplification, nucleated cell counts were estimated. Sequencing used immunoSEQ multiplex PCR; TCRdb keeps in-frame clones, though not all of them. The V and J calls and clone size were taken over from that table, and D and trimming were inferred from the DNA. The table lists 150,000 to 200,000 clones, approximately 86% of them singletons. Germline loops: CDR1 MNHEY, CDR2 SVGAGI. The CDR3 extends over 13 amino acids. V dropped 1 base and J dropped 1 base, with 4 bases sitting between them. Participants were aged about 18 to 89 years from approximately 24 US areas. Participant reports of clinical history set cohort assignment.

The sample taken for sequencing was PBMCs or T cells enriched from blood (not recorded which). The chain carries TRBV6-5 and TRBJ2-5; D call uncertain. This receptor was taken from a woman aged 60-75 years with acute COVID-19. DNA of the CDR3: TGTGCCAGCAGTTACTTTCTCCAAGAGACCCAGTACTTC. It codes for CASSYFLQETQYF.